What follows is one T cell receptor beta chain and its context. This sample stems from a study of blood T cell repertoires in COVID-19. Study background: COVID-19 samples collected from the United States, Italy and Spain covered acute and convalescent phases. T cells, B-cell-depleted T cells, or PBMCs supplied cDNA or gDNA.

In the study's own analysis: Nucleated cell number was recorded as an estimate derived from reference gene primer amplification. Measured with immunoSEQ multiplex PCR; TCRdb has only the in-frame clones, and not every one. The V and J calls and clone size are taken from that table; D and trimming were inferred from the DNA. Among over 150,000 clones listed, over 70% were seen once. The CDR3 totals 15 residues. V was trimmed by 0 bases and J by 7 bases, leaving 15 bases between them. Germline CDR1 and CDR2: LGHNA and YSLEER. The receptor was derived from an elderly woman with active or convalescent COVID-19. The sequenced sample was peripheral blood. This chain joins TRBV4-3 and TRBJ1-1; D is perhaps TRBD1 (5 bases). The CDR3: CASSQDRQGLGEAFF. The CDR3 nucleotides are TGCGCCAGCAGCCAAGATCGCCAGGGACTGGGTGAAGCTTTCTTT.